This TCR beta chain was identified in a study of T cells in women clearing cervical HPV infection. Produced via immunoSEQ multiplex PCR; TCRdb's table is partial and in-frame only. There are some 26,000 clones in the sample, with 3.5% to 4% held by the top ten. In the case of this clone: From the germline J gene comes the end of the CDR3, since the read stops 3 residues before it.

Germline V gives CDR1 SGHRS, CDR2 YFSETQ. V lost 3 bases, J lost 4 bases, and 6 bases stayed unmatched. CDR3 length: 16 amino acids. The chain employs TRBV5-1 and TRBJ1-4, with TRBD1 identical over 10 bases. The clonotype originates from a woman between 18 and 69 years old with a cervical HPV16 infection that either progressed to CIN3+ or cleared (not recorded which). Sequenced input: blood buffy coat. Partial CDR3 DNA: TGCGCCAGCAGCTACGGACAGGGGGGACTTAATGAAAAA. Its protein product is CASSYGQGGLNEK. The full CDR3 is CASSYGQGGLNEKLFF.